The 21 T cell receptor beta chains listed next were all sequenced from one sample in a study of T cell repertoires in cytomegalovirus infection. TCRdb reprocessed the reads with MiXCR, giving one entry per CDR3 protein. This table has hundreds of thousands of distinct CDR3 sequences, 20% to 25% appearing once. Sequenced material: CD8+ T cells from PBMCs. The origin of the receptors is a human donor in good health (CMV status not recorded). Some clones in this sample may be carry-over from other donors' samples.

The chain is built from TRBV24-1 and TRBJ2-2; 8 bases are shared with TRBD2. The J segment lost 0 bases and the V segment lost 3 bases, leaving 2 bases of the junction unmatched. Germline assignment: CDR1 KGHDR and CDR2 SFDVKD. CDR3 length equals 16 residues. CDR3 protein: CATSDHSGANTGELFF. The CDR3 DNA reads as TGTGCCACCAGTGATCATAGCGGGGCGAACACCGGGGAGCTGTTTTTT.

This clonotype was counted many times. The gene calls are TRBV7-2 and TRBJ2-6; D is possibly TRBD1 (7 bases). Trimming stripped 3 bases from V and 2 bases from J, with 11 bases between. CDR3 length: 16 residues. CDR1 is SGHTA, CDR2 FQGNSA, per germline. CDR3 residues: CASSFQGGTGANVLTF. CDR3 DNA: TGTGCCAGCAGCTTCCAGGGGGGCACTGGGGCCAACGTCCTGACTTTC.

This clonotype turned up a few times. The CDR3 loop is CASSPPPGQKTTTEAFF. In DNA, the CDR3 is TGTGCCAGCAGTCCACCCCCGGGACAGAAGACGACCACTGAAGCTTTCTTT. This chain uses TRBV12-3 or TRBV12-4 with TRBJ1-1; 7 bases match TRBD1. V shed 5 bases, J shed 4 bases, and the junction held 16 bases outside the gene matches. The CDR3 has 17 residues.

There are a few counts of this clonotype. The chain carries TRBV3-1 and TRBJ2-1; tentative D call: TRBD1 (6 bases). The germline CDR1 and CDR2 sequences are LGHDT and YNNKEL (reference sequence). V shed 4 bases and J shed 4 bases, with 17 bases lying between them. This CDR3 has 16 residues. This chain's CDR3 is CASSPVLLGGYNEQFF. CDR3 DNA sequence: TGTGCCAGCAGCCCTGTCCTCTTAGGGGGATACAATGAGCAGTTCTTC.

The chain employs TRBV5-4 and TRBJ2-1; the D gene is possibly TRBD2 (5 bases). This CDR3 has 13 amino acids. Between the trimmed V and J ends, which lost 4 bases and 6 bases, there was a span of 11 bases. From germline, CDR1 is SGHNT and CDR2 YYREEE (reference sequence). The DNA for the CDR3 is TGTGCCAGCAGCCCGGGATGGGGCAATGAGCAGTTCTTC. Translating gives CASSPGWGNEQFF. The full variable domain, in which reference TRBV5-4 and TRBJ2-1 provide the parts outside the CDR3, is ETGVTQSPTHLIKTRGQQVTLRCSSQSGHNTVSWYQQALGQGPQFIFQYYREEENGRGNFPPRFSGLQFPNYSSELNVNALELDDSALYLCASSPGWGNEQFFGPGTRLTVL.

This clonotype is a singleton in its sample. Possible read error: a much larger clone is one base away. This chain joins TRBV7-8 and TRBJ2-1, with no clear D. Per the germline V gene, CDR1 is SGHVS and CDR2 is FQNEAQ. The CDR3 length is 16 residues. For the CDR3, the DNA is TGTGCCAGCAGCTTAGGGGGTCTACGCTCCTACAATGGGCAGTTCTTC. Protein product: CASSLGGLRSYNGQFF.

V and J are TRBV28 and TRBJ1-4; D gene ambiguous. V was trimmed by 3 bases and J by 4 bases, leaving 9 bases between them. CDR3 size: 14 residues. The V gene's germline CDR1 is MDHEN and CDR2 SYDVKM. The CDR3, as DNA: TGTGCCAGCAGTTTTCGAGCAATTAATGAAAAACTGTTTTTT. Its protein is CASSFRAINEKLFF.

This chain uses TRBV7-9 with TRBJ1-5; 8 bases match TRBD1. Germline lookup yields CDR1 SEHNR and CDR2 FQNEAQ (reference sequence). J lost 7 bases, V lost 4 bases, and 9 bases had no gene match. CDR3 size: 15 residues. The CDR3 loop reads CASSSEGQVGQPQHF. CDR3 DNA: TGTGCCAGCAGCTCAGAGGGACAGGTGGGACAGCCCCAGCATTTT.

For this clonotype: One end of the junction does not line up with germline, which may come from a read error. The chain combines TRBV9 with TRBJ2-3; 15 positions match TRBD2. The CDR3 runs to 17 residues. Germline loops: CDR1 SGDLS, CDR2 YYNGEE. DNA of the CDR3: TGTGCCAGCAGCGTAGCCCGGACTAGCGGGGGGGAAGATATGCAGTATTTT. Protein product: CASSVARTSGGEDMQYF.

This clonotype was counted between two and nine times. V usage is TRBV6-5 and J usage is TRBJ2-3; the D gene is possibly TRBD1 (5 bases). Germline assignment: CDR1 MNHEY and CDR2 SVGAGI. The length of the CDR3 is 17 residues. V gave up 2 bases and J gave up 0 bases, with 15 bases separating them. The CDR3 coding sequence is TGTGCCAGCAGTTACCGACAGATACGGTCTAGCACAGATACGCAGTATTTT. Amino acids: CASSYRQIRSSTDTQYF.

This clonotype was counted many times. This chain uses TRBV14 with TRBJ1-2; no clear D gene. Germline-derived CDR1 and CDR2 are SGHDN and FVKESK. CDR3 length equals 13 residues. The V end was cut by 1 base, the J end by 0 bases, with 3 bases between. CDR3 residues: CASSQASNYGYTF. In nucleotides, the CDR3 is TGTGCCAGCAGCCAAGCCTCTAACTATGGCTACACCTTC.

This clonotype was observed a few times. The rearrangement uses TRBV2 and TRBJ1-5, with unresolved D. The germline V gene has CDR1 SNHLY and CDR2 FYNNEI. V was cut by 2 bases and J by 4 bases, with 12 bases left in between. The CDR3 length is 15 residues. For the CDR3, the DNA is TGTGCCAGCAGTGAAATCGGGCAACCTAATCAGCCCCAGCATTTT. Translating it yields CASSEIGQPNQPQHF.

J is TRBJ2-2 and V is TRBV7-6; 7 bases agree with TRBD1. The CDR3 sequence is 16 residues long. Germline-derived CDR1 and CDR2 are SGHVS and FNYEAQ. V lost 2 bases and J lost 4; bases outside the gene matches: 7. CDR3 loop: CASSLPTGAVTGELFF. The CDR3, as DNA: TGTGCCAGCAGCTTACCCACAGGGGCGGTCACCGGGGAGCTGTTTTTT.

This chain connects TRBV28 to TRBJ2-7; the D gene is possibly TRBD1 (6 bases). Per the germline V gene, CDR1 is MDHEN and CDR2 is SYDVKM. V lost 8 bases and J lost 3, with 14 bases in between. The CDR3 consists of 13 residues. CDR3 nucleotide sequence: TGTGCCAGCGGACCTCAGGGGAACTACGAGCAGTACTTC. Amino acids: CASGPQGNYEQYF.

The chain combines TRBV28 with TRBJ2-7; TRBD1 or TRBD2 may be the D gene (5 bases each). Germline V gene sequence: CDR1 MDHEN, CDR2 SYDVKM. Trimming stripped 4 bases from V and 8 bases from J, with 18 bases between. The CDR3 is made up of 14 amino acids. CDR3 sequence reads: CASSSLLGDRQQYF. The DNA of the CDR3 is TGTGCCAGCAGTTCTCTCCTGGGGGATAGGCAGCAGTACTTC.

The rearrangement uses TRBV6-5 and TRBJ1-2, with 7 bases aligning to TRBD1. The CDR3 runs to 14 residues. J gave up 3 bases and V 2 bases, and 3 bases lay outside the gene matches. CDR1 MNHEY and CDR2 SVGAGI come from the germline V gene. The CDR3 region has the DNA TGTGCCAGCAGTTACGGAGGGGGCGACTATGGCTACACCTTC. Translating gives CASSYGGGDYGYTF.

The chain joins TRBV29-1 to TRBJ2-5, with 10 bases identical to TRBD1. The V gene end was trimmed by 7 bases and the J gene end by 5 bases; junction bases not matched to a gene: 1. CDR1 is SQVTM and CDR2 is ANQGSEA in the germline V gene. The length of the CDR3 is 11 residues. CDR3 in amino acids: CSGQGAETQYF. CDR3 bases: TGCAGCGGACAGGGGGCTGAGACCCAGTACTTC.

This clonotype was detected many times. The CDR3 sequence is CASSEWQGKGDTQYF. CDR3 DNA: TGTGCCAGCAGTGAATGGCAGGGGAAAGGAGATACGCAGTATTTT. The V gene is TRBV6-1, the J gene TRBJ2-3; a weak D match, TRBD1 (6 bases). Germline assignment: CDR1 MNHNS and CDR2 SASEGT. This CDR3 is built from 15 residues. Trimming removed 2 bases from V and 5 bases from J, with 14 bases in between.

This clonotype was counted ten times or more. The DNA of the CDR3 is TGTGCCAGCAGCGAAGGGACTCGGGCCACTGAAGCTTTCTTT. Protein: CASSEGTRATEAFF. V gene TRBV11-2 combines with J gene TRBJ1-1; a possible D gene is TRBD1 (5 bases). The length of the CDR3 is 14 residues. Per germline, CDR1 SGHAT and CDR2 FQNNGV. V was pared by 5 bases and J by 4 bases, with 14 bases between.

The V gene is TRBV6-5, the J gene TRBJ2-1, with D unresolved. V was clipped by 5 bases and J by 0 bases, with 8 bases between them. CDR1 and CDR2 from the germline V gene are MNHEY and SVGAGI. The CDR3 loop spans 14 amino acids. CDR3 region: CASSLGPSYNEQFF. CDR3 bases: TGTGCCAGCAGTCTGGGCCCCTCCTACAATGAGCAGTTCTTC.

The chain recombines TRBV27 with TRBJ2-3, with a possible D match to TRBD2 (6 bases). This CDR3 is 14 amino acids long. Trimming cost V 9 bases and J 7 bases, with 20 bases left between them. CDR1 is MNHEY and CDR2 is SMNVEV in the germline V gene (reference sequence). Written as DNA, the CDR3 is TGTGCCAGTTTCTCTCGGGGGTCTCAGTATACGCAGTATTTT. Translated, it gives CASFSRGSQYTQYF.